Detailed here is one T cell receptor beta chain. The read halts 3 residues ahead of the CDR3 end, with the missing end drawn from the germline J gene. Profiling relied on immunoSEQ multiplex PCR, and the TCRdb table lists in-frame clones only, not all of them. The sample table sets out around 17,000 clones. Germline V CDR1 and CDR2: LNHDA, SQIVND (reference sequence). CDR3 size: 14 residues. V shed 4 bases and J shed 2 bases, with 11 bases lying between them. The data belong to a study of T cells in women clearing cervical HPV infection. The chain combines TRBV19 with TRBJ2-5; maybe TRBD2 (7 bases). The sequencing input was blood buffy coat. This TCR was sampled from a woman between 18 and 75 years old with a cervical HPV16 infection that either progressed to CIN3+ or cleared (not recorded which). CDR3 DNA, as far as it was read: TGTGCCAGTAGTACGGGGGGCGCGCAAGAGACC. Protein: CASSTGGAQET. The entire CDR3 reads CASSTGGAQETQYF.